This T cell receptor beta chain was recorded in a study of blood T cells in healthy people across ages. Study-wide results and caveats: Naive CD4+ cells and diversity were both higher in long-lived donors than in aged donors.

With a J-beta primer mix and a sample-barcoded 5' primer, a second PCR ran 7 to 11 cycles. TCRdb used MiXCR to reprocess the 5' RACE reads, holding one entry per CDR3 protein. The sample holds 1.5 million or so distinct CDR3 sequences, 42% seen once. In this sample, this clonotype turned up a few times. Its antigen is unidentified. Sequencing was done on a sample of blood. The clonotype was recovered from a woman aged 18-29 years in good health.

This CDR3 reads CASSPLGQGYEQYF. The CDR3 DNA reads TGTGCCAGCAGCCCCCTGGGACAGGGCTACGAGCAGTACTTC. The chain carries TRBV11-2 and TRBJ2-7; 9 bases align to TRBD1. The trim removed 5 bases at V and 3 bases at J, leaving 5 bases unmatched. The CDR3 totals 14 residues. Looked up from germline, CDR1 is SGHAT and CDR2 is FQNNGV.